The 3 T cell receptor beta chains presented below share a single source sample, sequenced in a study of OX40 agonist ivuxolimab in advanced cancers. Method: immunoSEQ multiplex PCR; TCRdb's copy keeps in-frame clones and lacks some. The repertoire holds around 30,000 clones, with about 90% as singletons. The sample here was CD4+ or CD8+ T cells sorted from blood, taken in a trial of the OX40 agonist ivuxolimab. All receptors come from an adult with an advanced solid tumor such as melanoma, head and neck, liver or kidney cancer.

The genes are TRBV2 and TRBJ1-2; 7 nucleotides agree with TRBD1. CDR1 SNHLY and CDR2 FYNNEI come from the germline V gene. V trimming: 6 bases; J trimming: 2 bases; junction bases outside the gene matches: 9. The CDR3 length is 15 residues. CDR3 sequence reads: CASRRPGTENYGYTF. The CDR3 coding sequence is TGTGCCAGCAGGAGGCCCGGGACAGAGAACTATGGCTACACCTTC.

This chain connects TRBV6-6 to TRBJ1-1; D may be TRBD1 (6 bases). V lost 5 bases, J lost 10 bases, and 14 bases lay in between. The germline V gene encodes CDR1 MNHNY and CDR2 SVGAGI (reference sequence). The CDR3 is 12 amino acids. The CDR3 nucleotides read TGTGCCAGCAGTGCCGGGACACCAAGAGCTTTCTTT. Translated, it gives CASSAGTPRAFF.

The genes are TRBV18 and TRBJ2-2; 7 bases are a match to TRBD2. The CDR3 has 18 amino acids. The V gene's germline CDR1 is KGHSH and CDR2 LQKENI. V was clipped by 2 bases and J by 7 bases; unmatched bases: 16. CDR3: CASSPGSAGSLRNGELFF. The CDR3 DNA is TGTGCCAGCTCACCAGGATCAGCGGGGAGTTTAAGAAACGGGGAGCTGTTTTTT.